This TCR beta chain was sequenced in a study of Graves' ophthalmopathy and Graves' hyperthyroidism (dated by TCRdb to the late 2010s). Some background on the complete study: A patient counted as having stable hyperthyroidism if there was no progression to ophthalmopathy within 18 months of follow-up. In total, some 140 blood samples were TCR-sequenced: some 43 ophthalmopathy, over 70 hyperthyroidism and roughly 17 hyperthyroidism-to-ophthalmopathy patients. The independent validation cohort included 20 or so hyperthyroidism patients plus 17 patients who later progressed from hyperthyroidism to ophthalmopathy. To explore V-J signatures that distinguish ophthalmopathy from hyperthyroidism, a discovery set of 100 patients was enrolled, made up of around 44 with ophthalmopathy and around 57 with stable hyperthyroidism. The study used signatures of the TCR beta repertoire to tell Graves' ophthalmopathy apart from Graves' hyperthyroidism and to predict which patients would progress to ophthalmopathy. Once sampling was done, hyperthyroidism patients were given methimazole at a starting dose of 30 mg daily, while ophthalmopathy patients were given high-dose intravenous methylprednisolone. T-cell repertoires of thyroid tissue and blood were compared in five or six hyperthyroidism patients. What the authors observed across the whole study: Most expanded thyroid clonotypes with a frequency above 0.001 also appeared in blood, which suggests that blood repertoires may reflect the immune response in the thyroid. In validation, the model predicted ophthalmopathy progression with less than 71% sensitivity and less than 80% specificity; more than ten predicted patients were CT-confirmed with GO in a median of approximately six months. Ophthalmopathy was separated from stable hyperthyroidism by the 13-signature model with 85% to 90% sensitivity and about 83% specificity in cross-validation and with 80%/75% in the test set. Sample size was not statistically predetermined, and group allocation was not concealed from the investigators.

Including the terminal cysteine and phenylalanine, the CDR3 comprises 14 residues. Kept here is only the CDR3 DNA, which spans 42 bases and is read in frame from base 1. V gives up 1 base and J gives up 7 bases, and the segment between their germline ends measures 11 bases. Based on the germline V gene (reference sequence), the CDR1 and CDR2 sequences are SEHNR and FQNEAQ. For repertoire sequencing, TCR beta CDR3 regions were amplified from RNA transcripts. The first round was an RT-PCR using HTBI primers with the Qiagen OneStep RT-PCR kit, and this first round was followed by a second-round multiplex PCR, then size selection and purification. Sequencing of the libraries was carried out on an Illumina HiSeq2000 in paired-end mode with 100 bp reads. The source study handled its data this way. Reads were processed with SOAPnuke, discarding reads with adapters, uncalled bases, mean Phred below 15, or no exact constant-primer or identifier match. High-quality paired reads were merged with COPE v1.2.5. Unique nucleotide sequences were defined as clonotypes and aligned to IMGT TRB V, D and J references using MiTCR v1.1. Only V-J combinations with frequency above 0.0001 were analysed, covering approximately 99% of repertoires. For each V-J combination, a TCR clonal expansion and chaos score was defined as the ratio of F50 clonal expansion to chaos observed in the TCRdist matrix. Welch's t-statistics and random forest were used to reduce features to about 14 V-J combinations, which were fed into a naive Bayes classifier. The similarity between thyroid and blood repertoires was quantified using the Morisita-Horn index. Using fastp at Q25 and MiXCR, TCRdb reprocessed the public reads and kept productive beta chains. A single entry per CDR3 protein holds the most common genes and DNA from its merged rows. For this entry, the V and J calls and clone size follow TCRdb and not the study's own pipeline. The sample table shows some 1.1 million distinct CDR3 sequences, and about 40% are seen once. Over 8.5% of the sample is taken by the ten largest.

This clonotype was observed a handful of times. Its antigen is unknown. No base quality values were provided; no much bigger clone lies one nucleotide off. Hyperthyroidism patients were newly diagnosed, with disease duration under 2 months, and aged 18 to 65 years. Patients with other autoimmune diseases, uncontrolled infections, pregnancy or lactation were excluded from the study. Diagnosis relied on clinical symptoms, serum thyroxine, TRAb, thyroid ultrasound and orbital computed tomography. Total RNA was extracted using Trizol reagent, and RNA quality was checked on an Agilent 2100 Bioanalyzer. The clonotype was recovered from an adult man with Graves' hyperthyroidism. The sample comprised peripheral blood or thyroid tissue (not recorded which). The sequence joins TRBV7-9 to TRBJ1-5, and the D gene may be TRBD1, 5 bases matching. Here is the DNA: TGTGCCAGCAGCTTAGGGGCAGGGCAGCAGCCCCAGCATTTT. Its coded protein is CASSLGAGQQPQHF.